The next 22 T cell receptor beta chains were all read from a single sample in a study of blood T cell repertoires in COVID-19 (dated by TCRdb to the early 2020s). The library was made by the immunoSEQ multiplex PCR assay. What TCRdb holds here is the immuneACCESS table cut down to in-frame rearrangements. Part of the clones is not present; checked against another copy, under half of the missing clones reflect an unresolved V gene, and the others are unexplained. Counted in this sample were about 240,000 clones; roughly 80% of them appeared once. The ten largest clones add up to 3% to 4% of the sample. Sequencing was done on a sample of peripheral blood. The receptor source for this set is a woman younger than 35 with acute or convalescent COVID-19.

The V gene is TRBV24-1, the J gene TRBJ1-1; TRBD1 agrees at 7 bases. The germline gives CDR1 KGHDR, CDR2 SFDVKD. This CDR3 has 13 amino acids. The V and J ends lost 7 bases and 3 bases, in that order; junction bases with no gene match: 4. The CDR3 coding sequence is TGTGCCACCAGAGACAGGGAGGACACTGAAGCTTTCTTT. Protein sequence: CATRDREDTEAFF.

The chain carries TRBV27 and TRBJ1-2; 11 positions match TRBD1. CDR1 and CDR2 (germline): MNHEY, SMNVEV (reference sequence). The V gene end was trimmed by 5 bases and the J gene end by 5 bases; junction bases not matched to a gene: 7. The CDR3 has 15 amino acids. CDR3 bases: TGTGCCAGCAGTCCCGGACAGGGGGCGGAGTATGGCTACACCTTC. It yields the protein CASSPGQGAEYGYTF.

This sequence joins TRBV13 and TRBJ2-7, with a tentative D call TRBD1 (6 bases). This CDR3 comprises 15 residues. The ends were cut back, 7 bases at V and 1 base at J, with 17 bases in the middle. Germline V gene sequence: CDR1 PRHDT, CDR2 FYEKMQ (reference sequence). CDR3 nucleotides: TGTGCCAGCACCCGGTCAGGGGCAGGGTCCTACGAGCAGTACTTC. Translated: CASTRSGAGSYEQYF.

This chain uses TRBV6-4 with TRBJ2-5; D not certain. From germline, CDR1 is MRHNA and CDR2 SNTAGT. The CDR3 totals 14 residues. The V end lost 4 bases, the J end lost 4 bases, and 13 bases lay between the germline ends. The CDR3 bases are TGTGCCAGCAGTGTTAGGCAGGTACGAGAGACCCAGTACTTC. This translates into CASSVRQVRETQYF.

The chain joins TRBV18 to TRBJ1-1, with D possibly being TRBD1 (5 bases). Trimming took off 0 bases at V and 0 bases at J, with 8 bases between the two ends. Germline V CDR1 and CDR2: KGHSH, LQKENI. CDR3 length: 15 amino acids. In DNA, the CDR3 is TGTGCCAGCTCACCACCGGGCAGGGTGAACACTGAAGCTTTCTTT. Amino acids: CASSPPGRVNTEAFF.

This sequence joins TRBV11-2 and TRBJ2-1; no definite D call. Trimming took 4 bases from V and 0 from J, leaving 13 bases between them. This CDR3 has 16 amino acids. Germline values: CDR1 SGHAT, CDR2 FQNNGV. CDR3 DNA: TGTGCCAGCAGCTCTGGCCCAAGTGTCTCCTACAATGAGCAGTTCTTC. Amino acid sequence: CASSSGPSVSYNEQFF. Full variable domain (remainder filled in from reference TRBV11-2 and TRBJ2-1): EAGVAQSPRYKIIEKRQSVAFWCNPISGHATLYWYQQILGQGPKLLIQFQNNGVVDDSQLPKDRFSAERLKGVDSTLKIQPAKLEDSAVYLCASSSGPSVSYNEQFFGPGTRLTVL.

The V call is TRBV7-9, the J call TRBJ2-2; D is unclear. V was clipped by 8 bases and J by 0 bases, with 16 bases between them. Germline V CDR1 and CDR2: SEHNR, FQNEAQ (reference sequence). This CDR3 comprises 16 residues. The CDR3 reads CASLPARYTNTGELFF. For the CDR3, the DNA is TGTGCCAGCCTCCCGGCGAGGTACACGAACACCGGGGAGCTGTTTTTT.

J is TRBJ2-5 and V is TRBV11-2, with 9 bases identical to TRBD1. This CDR3 is 13 amino acids long. J lost 5 bases, V lost 6 bases, and 4 bases had no gene match. Germline V gives CDR1 SGHAT, CDR2 FQNNGV. The CDR3 sequence is CASRPTGGETQYF. The DNA for the CDR3 is TGTGCCAGCAGACCTACAGGGGGCGAGACCCAGTACTTC.

The gene calls are TRBV5-1 and TRBJ1-1; D is unresolved. In germline, CDR1 is SGHRS, CDR2 YFSETQ. This CDR3 spans 15 amino acids. V was clipped by 1 base and J by 1 base, with 11 bases between them. The CDR3 region has the DNA TGCGCCAGCAGCTTGAGGTCTACTACGAACACTGAAGCTTTCTTT. This codes for CASSLRSTTNTEAFF.

This chain joins TRBV30 and TRBJ1-6; TRBD1 might be the D (6 bases). The CDR3 loop spans 17 amino acids. The germline V and J ends were trimmed by 0 bases and 10 bases, with 22 bases remaining between them. Looked up from germline, CDR1 is GTSNPN and CDR2 is SVGIG (reference sequence). CDR3 DNA sequence: TGTGCCTGGAGTGTTCCGAAATCCACAGGGTTTCGGTCACCCCTCCACTTT. It translates to CAWSVPKSTGFRSPLHF.

V gene TRBV15 combines with J gene TRBJ2-5; 7 bases match TRBD1. The CDR3 consists of 15 residues. CDR1 is LNHNV and CDR2 is YYDKDF in the germline V gene (reference sequence). V lost 3 bases and J lost 5; bases outside the gene matches: 9. The CDR3 spells CATSRGTAASETQYF. The CDR3 DNA sequence: TGTGCCACCAGCAGGGGGACAGCCGCGTCCGAGACCCAGTACTTC. The complete variable domain, with remaining parts taken from reference TRBV15 and TRBJ2-5, reads DAMVIQNPRYQVTQFGKPVTLSCSQTLNHNVMYWYQQKSSQAPKLLFHYYDKDFNNEADTPDNFQSRRPNTSFCFLDIRSPGLGDTAMYLCATSRGTAASETQYFGPGTRLLVL.

This sequence joins TRBV15 and TRBJ1-5; D unresolved. The length of the CDR3 is 15 residues. Germline CDR1 LNHNV, CDR2 YYDKDF (reference sequence). V was clipped by 1 base and J by 0 bases, with 7 bases between them. DNA for the CDR3: TGTGCCACCAGCAGAGTAGATTATAGCAATCAGCCCCAGCATTTT. The encoded protein is CATSRVDYSNQPQHF.

The chain joins TRBV6-6 to TRBJ2-5; 8 nucleotides line up with TRBD2. The V gene end was trimmed by 5 bases and the J gene end by 4 bases; junction bases not matched to a gene: 6. CDR1 is MNHNY and CDR2 is SVGAGI in the germline V gene (reference sequence). This CDR3 region has 14 residues. The CDR3 DNA sequence: TGTGCCAGCAGTAAAGGACTAGCCGGAGAGACCCAGTACTTC. Translated, it gives CASSKGLAGETQYF.

This chain uses TRBV5-1 with TRBJ2-1, with D possibly being TRBD2 (5 bases). The germline V gene encodes CDR1 SGHRS and CDR2 YFSETQ. CDR3 size: 13 residues. V lost 4 bases and J lost 8, with 13 bases in between. The CDR3 region has the DNA TGCGCCAGCAGCCACCCCACTAGTGATGAGCAGTTCTTC. This sequence encodes CASSHPTSDEQFF. Full variable domain (remainder filled in from reference TRBV5-1 and TRBJ2-1): KAGVTQTPRYLIKTRGQQVTLSCSPISGHRSVSWYQQTPGQGLQFLFEYFSETQRNKGNFPGRFSGRQFSNSRSEMNVSTLELGDSALYLCASSHPTSDEQFFGPGTRLTVL.

Points on this clone: Other DNA variants within this sample encode the same CDR3. The J gene is TRBJ2-7, the V gene TRBV28, with 9 bases matching TRBD2. Germline V gene lookup returns CDR1 MDHEN and CDR2 SYDVKM. V lost 3 bases to trimming and J lost 2 bases; unmatched junction nucleotides: 2. This CDR3 is 14 amino acids long. CDR3 sequence: CASSFRGRAYEQYF. In DNA, the CDR3 is TGTGCCAGCAGTTTTCGCGGGAGGGCCTACGAGCAGTACTTC. Looking up the rest from reference TRBV28 and TRBJ2-7 gives the full variable domain: DVKVTQSSRYLVKRTGEKVFLECVQDMDHENMFWYRQDPGLGLRLIYFSYDVKMKEKGDIPEGYSVSREKKERFSLILESASTNQTSMYLCASSFRGRAYEQYFGPGTRLTVT.

This clone was seen more than once but under ten times. The V and J genes are TRBV6-5 and TRBJ2-7, with 7 nucleotides matching TRBD2. V gave up 5 bases and J gave up 7 bases; unmatched junction bases: 11. There are 14 residues in the CDR3. Germline CDR1 reads MNHEY; CDR2 reads SVGAGI. The chain's CDR3 is CASSPFGGRGEQYF. The CDR3 coding sequence is TGTGCCAGCAGTCCTTTCGGGGGGAGAGGGGAGCAGTACTTC.

The rearrangement links TRBV12-2 to TRBJ2-3; the D call of TRBD2 is as the table states it, not checked on the DNA. TRBV12-2 is listed as a pseudogene. The CDR3 is 13 residues long. The CDR3 bases are TGTGCAAGTCGCTTACCTCTAGCAGATACGCAGTATTTT. Its protein is CASRLPLADTQYF.

The chain uses TRBV28 and TRBJ2-7; 7 bases agree with TRBD1. V lost 3 bases and J lost 5; bases outside the gene matches: 13. This CDR3 is 16 amino acids long. Germline V gives CDR1 MDHEN, CDR2 SYDVKM. The CDR3 loop reads CASSLASTGLEDEQYF. The CDR3 DNA reads TGTGCCAGCAGTTTGGCTTCGACAGGGTTGGAGGACGAGCAGTACTTC.

This clone turned up a few times. This sequence joins TRBV11-3 and TRBJ2-1; TRBD2 matches 9 bases. Losses at the gene ends were 5 bases for V and 4 bases for J; bases not matched to a gene: 6. CDR3 size: 15 residues. Germline V lookup: CDR1 SGHNT, CDR2 YENEEA. CDR3 DNA sequence: TGTGCCAGCAGCCCCCAAAGCGGGAGGTACAATGAGCAGTTCTTC. This sequence encodes CASSPQSGRYNEQFF.

The rearrangement joins TRBV27 to TRBJ2-1; 12 nucleotides agree with TRBD2. Germline V gene lookup returns CDR1 MNHEY and CDR2 SMNVEV (reference sequence). The CDR3 runs 15 residues. J was trimmed by 6 bases and V by 3 bases; bases with no gene match: 3. CDR3 nucleotide sequence: TGTGCCAGCAGTTTGCGACTAGCGGGAGCCAATGAGCAGTTCTTC. Its translation: CASSLRLAGANEQFF.

The chain is built from TRBV28 and TRBJ1-4; D is unclear. CDR1 MDHEN and CDR2 SYDVKM come from the germline V gene. The CDR3 spans 14 residues. V was clipped by 4 bases and J by 3 bases, with 9 bases between them. The CDR3 region is CASSSLRANEKLFF. CDR3 DNA: TGTGCCAGCAGTTCCCTGAGAGCTAATGAAAAACTGTTTTTT.

The V gene is TRBV15, the J gene TRBJ2-7; TRBD2 matches at 14 bases. Germline CDR1 reads LNHNV; CDR2 reads YYDKDF (reference sequence). The CDR3 length is 15 residues. Trimming cost V 3 bases and J 4 bases; bases outside gene matches: 2. The CDR3 DNA is TGTGCCACCAGCAGGGGGACTAGCGGGAGATACGAGCAGTACTTC. This gives the protein CATSRGTSGRYEQYF.